Given below is one T cell receptor (beta chain) in context. Its antigen remains unidentified. CDR3 length: 18 amino acids. V lost 0 bases and J lost 5; bases outside the gene matches: 15. Germline V CDR1 and CDR2: SGDLS, YYNGEE. The data were obtained in a study of cytomegalovirus exposure and HLA in healthy donors. Study-level findings and limits: With later analysis, a missense DCLRE1C variant became linked to TCR beta V- and J-gene trimming. When the data were analyzed later, several of the most significant clusters appeared to be linked to common viral pathogens. Accurate HLA-A and HLA-B prediction from TCR beta sequences was reported for most subjects.

Use of 60 Vbeta and 13 Jbeta primers characterized the PCR. In the source study's methods: Later reanalysis found around 74 million unique TCR beta chains, around 11 million of them shared. Method: immunoSEQ multiplex PCR; TCRdb's copy keeps in-frame clones and lacks some. V and J calls and clone size follow that table, whereas D and trimming were derived from the DNA. The table shows about 140,000 clones, with approximately 79% occurring only once. The sequenced material came from PBMCs. V usage is TRBV9 and J usage is TRBJ2-7; 9 bases are a match to TRBD2. The TCR was taken from a man between 35 and 55 years old in good health and CMV-seropositive. Here the CDR3 reads CASSVGGAPAGGFHEQYF. The CDR3 DNA reads TGTGCCAGCAGCGTAGGGGGGGCCCCTGCGGGGGGGTTCCACGAGCAGTACTTC.